What follows describes a single T cell receptor (beta chain). Its target is not known. The PCR used 60 Vbeta and 13 Jbeta primers. The protocol was immunoSEQ multiplex PCR, while the TCRdb copy is restricted to in-frame clones and leaves out a portion. The sample holds 100,000 to 150,000 clones, around four fifths seen once. This CDR3 comprises 14 residues. In germline, CDR1 is MGHDK, CDR2 SYGVNS. V shed 5 bases and J 3 bases; nucleotides not matched to a gene: 2. These data originate in a study of cytomegalovirus exposure and HLA in healthy donors. Study results and limitations: A few V segments could not be told apart, such as TRBV6-2 and TRBV6-3, and were left out. Through in vitro validation, three CMV-associated chains were shown to be specific for CMV antigens.

Despite likely unrecorded immune exposures, the donors were nominally healthy at the time of sampling. The TCR sequence derives from a man younger than 45 in good health and CMV-seropositive. Sequences were obtained from PBMCs. The chain employs TRBV25-1 and TRBJ2-1; 9 bases are shared with TRBD2. The CDR3 spells CASSSSGNYNEQFF. CDR3 bases: TGTGCCAGCAGTTCTAGCGGGAACTACAATGAGCAGTTCTTC. Variable domain in full (rest from reference TRBV25-1 and TRBJ2-1): EADIYQTPRYLVIGTGKKITLECSQTMGHDKMYWYQQDPGMELHLIHYSYGVNSTEKGDLSSESTVSRIRTEHFPLTLESARPSHTSQYLCASSSSGNYNEQFFGPGTRLTVL.